The present TCR beta chain was sequenced within a study of shared clonotypes between healthy human individuals. Study-wide findings and caveats: Larger estimated richness was generally seen in naive subsets than in memory subsets. The study sampled only blood, and tissue repertoires likely differ.

A note on this clone: Its target is not known. The sample holds other DNA sequences that translate to the same CDR3.

This CDR3 is 13 amino acids long. V lost 4 bases, J lost 0 bases, and 9 bases lay in between. CDR1 is SQVTM, CDR2 ANQGSEA, per germline. From CD4+ cells came CD45RA+ naive and CD45RA-negative memory subsets. The DNA input per sorted-subset replicate PCR was roughly 0.2 ug, corresponding to 28,000 or so T cell genomes. Sequencing used immunoSEQ multiplex PCR; TCRdb keeps in-frame clones, though not all of them. The data show about 1.5 million clones, with 95% to 99% seen just once and about 0.42% held by the top ten. The chain recombines TRBV29-1 with TRBJ2-5; possibly TRBD1 for D (6 bases). What was sequenced was naive CD4+ T cells sorted from blood. Regarding subset: CD45RA+ positively selected. The sequence came from a man in his thirties or forties in good health. The CDR3 nucleotides are TGCAGCGTTGTCGGACAGTACCAAGAGACCCAGTACTTC. Translated, it gives CSVVGQYQETQYF.